This is a list of T cell receptor beta chains from one sample in a study of radiotherapy plus CTLA-4 blockade in lung cancer. Sequenced by immunoSEQ multiplex PCR; TCRdb stores in-frame clones only, minus some. Here the sample spans some 66,000 clones, about 80% being singletons. The specimen comprised peripheral blood, sampled from a patient treated with radiotherapy plus ipilimumab. The receptor set was obtained from a human donor with non-small cell lung cancer who had a partial response to radiotherapy plus ipilimumab. Each CDR3 is given with its conserved first and last residue. The D gene is left open where the match is weak. Only some rows state a clone size, as once, few, many or a class for expanded clones.

v_call	j_call	d_call	clone_size	cdr3_nt	cdr3_aa
TRBV5-4	TRBJ1-2	-	-	TGTGCCAGCAGCCAAACAGAAAACTATGGCTACACCTTC	CASSQTENYGYTF
TRBV5-1	TRBJ1-4	-	-	TGCGCCAGCAGCTCTTCCGGGAGTCGGGATGAAAAACTGTTTTTT	CASSSSGSRDEKLFF
TRBV29-1	TRBJ2-5	TRBD1	-	TGCAGCGTTGGTGAACAGGGGGTTGGGGGGCCCCAGTACTTC	CSVGEQGVGGPQYF
TRBV5-1	TRBJ2-7	TRBD1	-	TGCGCCAGCAGCCTCGGAGGGACAGGGAGCTACGAGCAGTACTTC	CASSLGGTGSYEQYF
TRBV4-2	TRBJ1-1	-	-	TGTGCCAGCAGCCAAGCCCGACAGAACACTGAAGCTTTCTTT	CASSQARQNTEAFF
TRBV6-5	TRBJ2-1	TRBD1	-	TGTGCCAGCAGCCGACAGGGGAGCTATGAGCAGTTCTTC	CASSRQGSYEQFF
TRBV11-2	TRBJ1-4	-	-	TGTGCCAGCAGCAACCTATTGGGAGGCGTTAATGAAAAACTGTTTTTT	CASSNLLGGVNEKLFF
TRBV29-1	TRBJ1-2	-	-	TGCAGCGTTGACACGGACAGCAATGGCTACACCTTC	CSVDTDSNGYTF
TRBV7-9	TRBJ1-4	TRBD1	-	TGTGCCAGCAGCTTGTCCAGGGGGGCAACTAATGAAAAACTGTTTTTT	CASSLSRGATNEKLFF
TRBV6-6	TRBJ2-3	TRBD1	-	TGTGCCAGCAGTTACGGGACAGGACCCACAGATACGCAGTATTTT	CASSYGTGPTDTQYF
TRBV19	TRBJ2-6	-	-	TGTGCCAGCCGACAGGGAGGTGACTCTGGGGCCAACGTCCTGACTTTC	CASRQGGDSGANVLTF
TRBV11-1	TRBJ2-1	TRBD2	-	TGTGCCAGCAGCTTAGGGGGGGGAGCGGGGGAAAACAATGAGCAGTTCTTC	CASSLGGGAGENNEQFF
TRBV6-5	TRBJ2-3	TRBD1	-	TGTGCCAGCAGTTACATCGCAGGGGGCTCGTCAGATACGCAGTATTTT	CASSYIAGGSSDTQYF
TRBV20-1	TRBJ2-7	-	-	TGCAGTGCTACCAGGGGCCACGAGCAGTACTTC	CSATRGHEQYF
TRBV10-3	TRBJ2-7	-	-	TGTGCCATCAGTCCCCACCAGGGGAGAGGCGAGCAGTACTTC	CAISPHQGRGEQYF
TRBV10-3	TRBJ2-7	TRBD2	-	TGTGCCATCAGACCCGGACTAGCGGAGTCCTACGAGCAGTACTTC	CAIRPGLAESYEQYF
TRBV7-9	TRBJ1-2	-	-	TGTGCCAGCAGCTTAGGGGCAGGGGATGGCTACACCTTC	CASSLGAGDGYTF
TRBV7-7	TRBJ2-7	-	-	TGTGCCAGCAGCTTAGGGCAGGCCCGCCCCATAGTTTACGAGCAGTACTTC	CASSLGQARPIVYEQYF
TRBV28	TRBJ2-7	TRBD2	-	TGTGCCAGCAGGAAAACGACTAGCGGGAGATGGGGCGAGCAGTACTTC	CASRKTTSGRWGEQYF
TRBV4-1	TRBJ2-1	TRBD2	-	TGCGCCAGCAGTCAGCGGGACGGACACTACAATGAGCAGTTCTTC	CASSQRDGHYNEQFF
TRBV28	TRBJ1-1	TRBD1	-	TGTGCCGGCAGCTGGGACAGGAGGACTGAAGCTTTCTTT	CAGSWDRRTEAFF
TRBV6-5	TRBJ1-5	TRBD1	-	TGTGCCAGCAGCAGGGACAGACATCAGCCCCAGCATTTT	CASSRDRHQPQHF
TRBV4-1	TRBJ2-1	TRBD2	-	TGCGCCAGCAGCCACCCCTCCACGGGACTAGCGGGAGTTGAGCAGTTCTTC	CASSHPSTGLAGVEQFF
TRBV6-1	TRBJ1-1	TRBD1	-	TGTGCCAGCGGTACAGGGGCGAGAAACACTGAAGCTTTCTTT	CASGTGARNTEAFF
TRBV6-6	TRBJ1-5	-	-	TGTGCCAGCAGTTACCAGGGATCCCAGCATTTT	CASSYQGSQHF
TRBV30	TRBJ2-7	-	once	TGTGCCTGGAACAGCTCCCACGAGCAGTACTTC	CAWNSSHEQYF
TRBV7-2	TRBJ2-5	-	once	TGTGCCAGCAGCTTGGGTGTGGCGAGCGGGCAAGAGACCCAGTACTTC	CASSLGVASGQETQYF
TRBV5-1	TRBJ2-7	TRBD2	-	TGCGCCAGCAGCTTGGAGGCGGGAGGAGCCTACGAGCAGTACTTC	CASSLEAGGAYEQYF
TRBV5-1	TRBJ2-1	-	-	TGCGCCAGCAGCTTGGGACAGAGCTACAATGAGCAGTTCTTC	CASSLGQSYNEQFF
TRBV5-1	TRBJ2-3	-	-	TGCGCCAGCAGCTTTGGCGGCTCTAGCACAGATACGCAGTATTTT	CASSFGGSSTDTQYF
TRBV11-2	TRBJ2-5	-	once	TGTGCCAGCAGCTTAATACCAGGGGAGACCCAGTACTTC	CASSLIPGETQYF
TRBV7-6	TRBJ2-5	TRBD2	-	TGTGCCAGCAGCTTAGTAGCGGGAGGGGGAGAGACCCAGTACTTC	CASSLVAGGGETQYF
TRBV28	TRBJ2-1	-	once	TGTGCCAGCAGCCGAGACACTTACAATGAGCAGTTCTTC	CASSRDTYNEQFF
TRBV7-2	TRBJ2-1	TRBD1	-	TGTGCCAGCAGCTTTGCAGGGGGAAATGAGCAGTTCTTC	CASSFAGGNEQFF
TRBV18	TRBJ2-3	TRBD1	-	TGTGCCAGCTCACCACCGGCAGGGGGCAGAGATACGCAGTATTTT	CASSPPAGGRDTQYF
TRBV5-1	TRBJ2-7	TRBD1	-	TGCGCCAGCAGCCCGACAGGGGCCTACGAGCAGTACTTC	CASSPTGAYEQYF
TRBV5-1	TRBJ2-7	TRBD2	-	TGCGCCAGCAGGCCTACTAGCGGGAGTTTCTACGAGCAGTACTTC	CASRPTSGSFYEQYF
TRBV18	TRBJ2-5	-	-	TGTGCCAGCTCACCACCAGACGGGTACCAAGAGACCCAGTACTTC	CASSPPDGYQETQYF
TRBV7-9	TRBJ2-2	TRBD2	-	TGTGCCAGCAGCCCGGGACTAGCGGGTTTGGGAGCGTGGGAGCTGTTTTTT	CASSPGLAGLGAWELFF
TRBV30	TRBJ2-1	-	-	TGTGCCTGGGGGGAGGCGGTTGAGCAGTTCTTC	CAWGEAVEQFF
TRBV5-1	TRBJ2-1	TRBD2	-	TGCGCCAGCAGCCCTGTAGCGGGAGGGTTCTACAATGAGCAGTTCTTC	CASSPVAGGFYNEQFF
TRBV5-1	TRBJ2-7	TRBD2	-	TGCGCCAGCAGCTTGGTCACTAGCGGAAGCTACGAGCAGTACTTC	CASSLVTSGSYEQYF
TRBV5-4	TRBJ1-2	-	-	TGTGCCAGCAGCTTGGCCACTACGGAGGGGGGCTACACCTTC	CASSLATTEGGYTF
TRBV5-1	TRBJ1-1	-	-	TGCGCCAGCAGCTTGGCCCCACAGGGAATCGGAGCTGAAGCTTTCTTT	CASSLAPQGIGAEAFF
TRBV20-1	TRBJ1-1	-	-	TGCAGGCCGGGACAGAACACTGAAGCTTTCTTT	CRPGQNTEAFF
TRBV6-5	TRBJ1-6	-	once	TGTGCCAGCAGTGTCGAAGGGAGCTCACCCCTCCACTTT	CASSVEGSSPLHF
TRBV27	TRBJ2-1	TRBD2	-	TGTGCCAGCAGTCGGCCGGGAGGGCCGGGGGAGAATGAGCAGTTCTTC	CASSRPGGPGENEQFF
TRBV30	TRBJ2-3	TRBD2	-	TGTGCCTGGATGCTTAGAACTAGCGGGCGTCCTAGCACAGATACGCAGTATTTT	CAWMLRTSGRPSTDTQYF
TRBV11-2	TRBJ2-7	-	-	TGTGCCAGCAGCCTGGATCGGGACGAGCAGTACTTC	CASSLDRDEQYF
TRBV5-1	TRBJ2-3	-	-	TGCGCCAGCAGCTTGGTAGGTAGCAGCACAGATACGCAGTATTTT	CASSLVGSSTDTQYF
TRBV30	TRBJ2-7	-	-	TGTGCCTGGCGGCGGGGCCTCGAGCAGTACTTC	CAWRRGLEQYF
TRBV6-4	TRBJ2-3	TRBD1	-	TGTGCCAGCAGTGACTCGGGGGACAGGGGTCGATCAGATACGCAGTATTTT	CASSDSGDRGRSDTQYF
TRBV7-9	TRBJ2-3	TRBD1	-	TGTGCCAGCAGCCACCTAGGCGGGACAGGGGGTACGGGAGATACGCAGTATTTT	CASSHLGGTGGTGDTQYF
TRBV4-1	TRBJ2-5	-	-	TGCGCCAGCAGCCAGGAAGTATCGAGGTTGGAGACCCAGTACTTC	CASSQEVSRLETQYF
TRBV7-2	TRBJ2-5	-	-	TGTGCCAGCAGGGAACCCGGGAGAGCGCGGGAGACCCAGTACTTC	CASREPGRARETQYF